The entry below describes one TCR beta chain. Its antigen is not identified. A much larger clone is a single base away; this may be a read error. Next came a second PCR, run for about 6 to 12 cycles, which used a sample-barcoded 5' primer along with a J-beta primer mix. TCRdb passed the 5' RACE reads through MiXCR, listing each CDR3 protein once. The data hold 1.5 million to 2 million distinct CDR3 sequences, with 30% to 35% observed a single time. These data are taken from a study of blood T cells in healthy people across ages. The CDR3 is 15 residues long. CDR1 is DFQATT, CDR2 SNEGSKA, per germline (reference sequence). V lost 1 base, J lost 2 bases, and 14 bases lay in between. Findings and caveats of the study: A strong correlation was found between TCR beta diversity and the percentage of naive T cells.

The receptor's source is a woman aged 30 to 39 in good health. The sample was blood. V usage is TRBV20-1 and J usage is TRBJ2-5; D perhaps matches TRBD1 (5 bases). Here the CDR3 DNA reads TGCAGTGCTAGAGCCATTGGGGCAGGTCAAGAGACCCAGTACTTC. It is translated as CSARAIGAGQETQYF.